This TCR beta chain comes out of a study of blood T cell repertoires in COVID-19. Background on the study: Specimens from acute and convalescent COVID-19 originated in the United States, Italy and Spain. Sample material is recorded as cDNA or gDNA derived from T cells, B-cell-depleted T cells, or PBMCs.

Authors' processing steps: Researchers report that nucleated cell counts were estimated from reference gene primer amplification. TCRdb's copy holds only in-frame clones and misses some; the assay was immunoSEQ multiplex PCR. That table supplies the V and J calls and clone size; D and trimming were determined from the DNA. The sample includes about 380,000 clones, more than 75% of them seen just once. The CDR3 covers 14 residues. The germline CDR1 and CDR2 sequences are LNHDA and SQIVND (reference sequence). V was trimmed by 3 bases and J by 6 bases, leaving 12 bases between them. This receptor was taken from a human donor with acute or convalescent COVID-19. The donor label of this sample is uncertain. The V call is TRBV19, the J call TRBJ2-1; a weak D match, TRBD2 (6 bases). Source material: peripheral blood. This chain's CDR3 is CASSIRGISNEQFF. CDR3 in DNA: TGTGCCAGTAGTATTCGGGGGATCTCCAATGAGCAGTTCTTC.